This T cell receptor beta chain was profiled in a study of blood T cell repertoires in COVID-19. Study summary: From T cells, B-cell-depleted T cells, or PBMCs came the material, which was cDNA or gDNA.

Original processing methods: By means of reference gene primer amplification, nucleated cell counts were estimated. Clones were sequenced by immunoSEQ multiplex PCR, and TCRdb holds only the in-frame ones, with some missing. That table gives V, J and clone size, and the DNA gave D and trimming. The data show more than 250,000 clones, about 86% seen once. CDR1 is SEHNR, CDR2 FQNEAQ, per germline (reference sequence). This CDR3 has 14 amino acids. Deletions cut 2 bases from V and 4 bases from J, with 9 bases between. The sequenced material came from peripheral blood. The chain combines TRBV7-9 with TRBJ2-1, with D possibly matching TRBD2 (5 bases). This receptor was obtained from a woman aged 50 to 60 with acute or convalescent COVID-19. CDR3 sequence (DNA): TGTGCCAGCAGCTTATACGGGATTTACAATGAGCAGTTCTTC. It specifies CASSLYGIYNEQFF.